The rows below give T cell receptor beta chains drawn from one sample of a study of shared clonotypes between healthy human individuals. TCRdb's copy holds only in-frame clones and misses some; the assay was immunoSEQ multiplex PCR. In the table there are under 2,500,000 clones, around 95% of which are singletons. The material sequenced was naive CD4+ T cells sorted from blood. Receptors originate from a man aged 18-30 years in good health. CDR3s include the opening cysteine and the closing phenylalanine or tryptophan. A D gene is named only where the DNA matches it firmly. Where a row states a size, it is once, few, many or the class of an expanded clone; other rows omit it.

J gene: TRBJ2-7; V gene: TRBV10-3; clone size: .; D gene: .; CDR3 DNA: TGTGCCATCAGCCGAGTCATAGGGGTTGGTTCCTACGAGCAGTACTTC; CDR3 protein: CAISRVIGVGSYEQYF
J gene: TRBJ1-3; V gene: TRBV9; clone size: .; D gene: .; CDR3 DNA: TGTGCCAGCAGCGTAATGGGCTTCTCTGGAAACACCATATATTTT; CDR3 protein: CASSVMGFSGNTIYF
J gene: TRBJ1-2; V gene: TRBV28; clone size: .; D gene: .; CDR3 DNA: TGTGCCAGCAGTCTCGCCCAGGGGCGAGGCTATGGCTACACCTTC; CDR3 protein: CASSLAQGRGYGYTF
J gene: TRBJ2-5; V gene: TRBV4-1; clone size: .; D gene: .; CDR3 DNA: TGCGCCAGCAGCCTCGGACAGCAAGAGACCCAGTACTTC; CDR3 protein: CASSLGQQETQYF
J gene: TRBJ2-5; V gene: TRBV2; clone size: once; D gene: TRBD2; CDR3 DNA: TGTGCCAGCAGCATGGGACTAGCCCAAGAGACCCAGTACTTC; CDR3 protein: CASSMGLAQETQYF
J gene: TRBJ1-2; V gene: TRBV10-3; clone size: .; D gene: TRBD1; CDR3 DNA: TGTGCCATCAGTGACCGGGTGAAGCAGGGGGCAGACCCTAACTATGGCTACACCTTC; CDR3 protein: CAISDRVKQGADPNYGYTF
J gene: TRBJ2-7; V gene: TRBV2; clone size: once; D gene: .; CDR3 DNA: TGTGCCAGCACGCTCGGCAGTCCCTACGAGCAGTACTTC; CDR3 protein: CASTLGSPYEQYF
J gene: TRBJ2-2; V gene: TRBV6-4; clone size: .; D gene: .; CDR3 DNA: TGTGCCAGCAGTGACTCAAACGGCCGCCTGTTTTTT; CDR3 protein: CASSDSNGRLFF
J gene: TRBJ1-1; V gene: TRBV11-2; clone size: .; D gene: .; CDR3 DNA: TGTGCCAGCAGCTTACAGGGCGTGAACACTGAAGCTTTCTTT; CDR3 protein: CASSLQGVNTEAFF
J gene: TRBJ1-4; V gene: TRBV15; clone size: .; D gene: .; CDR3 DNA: TGTGCCACCAGCAGAGTTCCAGGTTATTATGAAAAACTGTTTTTT; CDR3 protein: CATSRVPGYYEKLFF
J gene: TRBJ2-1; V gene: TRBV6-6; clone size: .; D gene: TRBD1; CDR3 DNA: TGTGCCAGCAGTTATGGACAGGGTAAGGATGAGCAGTTCTTC; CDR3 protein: CASSYGQGKDEQFF
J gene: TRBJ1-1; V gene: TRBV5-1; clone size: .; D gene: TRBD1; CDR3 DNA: TGCGCCAGCAGCTTGGAGGGGGCCCCGAACACTGAAGCTTTCTTT; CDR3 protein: CASSLEGAPNTEAFF
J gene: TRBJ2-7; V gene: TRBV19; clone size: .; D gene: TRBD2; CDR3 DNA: TGTGCCAGTAGCACCTTAGCGGGGGGGCCCGTTGGGCAGTACTTC; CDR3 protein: CASSTLAGGPVGQYF
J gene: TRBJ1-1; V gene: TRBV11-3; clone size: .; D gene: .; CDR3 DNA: TGTGCCAGCAGCTTACAGGGCCAAGCTGAAGCTTTCTTT; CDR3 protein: CASSLQGQAEAFF
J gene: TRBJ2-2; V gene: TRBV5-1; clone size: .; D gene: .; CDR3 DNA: TGCGCCAGCAGCTTGGACAGGGTGGATGTCGGGGAGCTGTTTTTT; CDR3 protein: CASSLDRVDVGELFF
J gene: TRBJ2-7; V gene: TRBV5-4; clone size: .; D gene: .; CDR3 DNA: TGTGCCAGCAGCAGAGACTCCTACGAGCAGTACTTC; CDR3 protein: CASSRDSYEQYF
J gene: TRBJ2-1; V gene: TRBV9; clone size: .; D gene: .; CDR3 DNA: TGTGCCAGCAGCGTAGCTCCGACAGGCGGCAATGAGCAGTTCTTC; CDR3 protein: CASSVAPTGGNEQFF
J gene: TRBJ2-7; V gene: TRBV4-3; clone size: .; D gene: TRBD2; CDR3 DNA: TGCGCCAGCAGCCAACGGGTAGCGGGAGTTCGCGAGCAGTACTTC; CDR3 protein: CASSQRVAGVREQYF
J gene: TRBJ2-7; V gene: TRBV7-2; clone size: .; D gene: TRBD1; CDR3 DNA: TGTGCCAGCAGCTCCGATCCGGGACAGGGGTTGATCGAGCAGTACTTC; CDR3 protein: CASSSDPGQGLIEQYF
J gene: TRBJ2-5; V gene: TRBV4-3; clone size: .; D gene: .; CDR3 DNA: TGCGCCAGCAGCCAAAACAGGGTCCCGGCTCGCGAGACCCAGTACTTC; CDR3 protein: CASSQNRVPARETQYF
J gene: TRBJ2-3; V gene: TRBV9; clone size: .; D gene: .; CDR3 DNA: TGTGCCAGCAGCGTAGCGTCGGTCGGGGATACGCAGTATTTT; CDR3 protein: CASSVASVGDTQYF
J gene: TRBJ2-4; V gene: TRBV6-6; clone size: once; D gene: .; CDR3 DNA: TGTGCCAGCAGTTATCTCGCGGACTTAGCCAAAAACATTCAGTACTTC; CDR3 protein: CASSYLADLAKNIQYF
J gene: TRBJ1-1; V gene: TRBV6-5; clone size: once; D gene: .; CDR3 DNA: TGTGCCAGCAGTTACGAGCGGGGGCCGTGGAGCACTGAAGCTTTCTTT; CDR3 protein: CASSYERGPWSTEAFF
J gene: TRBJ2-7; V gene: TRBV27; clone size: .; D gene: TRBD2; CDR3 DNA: TGTGCCAGCAGTTTGGCGGGGGTCCCCTCCTACGAGCAGTACTTC; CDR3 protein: CASSLAGVPSYEQYF
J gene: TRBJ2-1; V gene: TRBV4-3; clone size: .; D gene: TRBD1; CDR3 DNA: TGCGCCAGCAGCCCACAGGGGGCCTACAATGAGCAGTTCTTC; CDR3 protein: CASSPQGAYNEQFF
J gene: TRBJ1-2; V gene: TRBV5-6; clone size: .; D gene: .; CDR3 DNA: TGTGCCAGCAGCTTGGATACAGGGAACGGCTACACCTTC; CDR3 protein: CASSLDTGNGYTF
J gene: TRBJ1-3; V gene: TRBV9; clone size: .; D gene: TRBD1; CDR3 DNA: TGTGCCAGCAGCGTAGAAGGGGACAGGGGAAACACCATATATTTT; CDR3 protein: CASSVEGDRGNTIYF
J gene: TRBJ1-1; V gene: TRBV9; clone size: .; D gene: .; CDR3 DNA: TGTGCCAGCAGCGTAGAGGGGAACACTGAAGCTTTCTTT; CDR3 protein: CASSVEGNTEAFF
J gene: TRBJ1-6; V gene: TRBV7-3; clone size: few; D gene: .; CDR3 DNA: TGTGCCAGCAGCTTACTGGGGGCTGATTCACCCCTCCACTTT; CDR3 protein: CASSLLGADSPLHF
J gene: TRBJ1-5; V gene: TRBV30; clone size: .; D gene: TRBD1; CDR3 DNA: TGTGCCTGGAGTGGACAGGGGGAACAGCCCCAGCATTTT; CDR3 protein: CAWSGQGEQPQHF
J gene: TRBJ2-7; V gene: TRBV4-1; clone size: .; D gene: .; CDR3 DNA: TGCGCCAGCAGCCCGCTCGGTATAGAACGGCAGTACTTC; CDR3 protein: CASSPLGIERQYF
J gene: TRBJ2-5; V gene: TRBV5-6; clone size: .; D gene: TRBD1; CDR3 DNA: TGTGCCAGCAGCGCGTTGGACAGGGCGAGGGAGACCCAGTACTTC; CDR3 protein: CASSALDRARETQYF
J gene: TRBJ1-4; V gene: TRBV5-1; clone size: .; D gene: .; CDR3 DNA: TGCGCCAGCAGCTTGGGAGGGTCCGCGGCTAATGAAAAACTGTTTTTT; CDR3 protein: CASSLGGSAANEKLFF
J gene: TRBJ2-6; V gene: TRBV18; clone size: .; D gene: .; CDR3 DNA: TGTGCCAGCTCCCCGCAAGGGGCCACTTCTGGGGCCAACGTCCTGACTTTC; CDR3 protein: CASSPQGATSGANVLTF
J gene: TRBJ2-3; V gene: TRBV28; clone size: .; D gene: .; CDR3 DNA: TGTGCCAGCACCGGATCAACAGGGACCGACACAGATACGCAGTATTTT; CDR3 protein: CASTGSTGTDTDTQYF
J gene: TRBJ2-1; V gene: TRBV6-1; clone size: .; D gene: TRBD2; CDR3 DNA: TGTGCCAGCAGTGTACTAACTAGCGGGACCGGCAATGAGCAGTTCTTC; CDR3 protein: CASSVLTSGTGNEQFF
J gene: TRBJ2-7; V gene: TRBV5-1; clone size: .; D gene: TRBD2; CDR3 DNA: TGCGCCAGCAGCTTGGCTAGCGGGGCCTACGAGCAGTACTTC; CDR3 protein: CASSLASGAYEQYF
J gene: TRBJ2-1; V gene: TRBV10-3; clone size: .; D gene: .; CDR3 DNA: TGTGCCATCAGTGAGTCTTCGGGGGGCCGTTACAATGAGCAGTTCTTC; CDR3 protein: CAISESSGGRYNEQFF
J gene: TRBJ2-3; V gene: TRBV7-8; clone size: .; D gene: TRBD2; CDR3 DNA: TGTGCCAGCAGCCAACCCGGGGGGGTCACCACAGATACGCAGTATTTT; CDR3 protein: CASSQPGGVTTDTQYF
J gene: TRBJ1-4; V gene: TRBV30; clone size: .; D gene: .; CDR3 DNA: TGTGCCTGGAGAGGGGGTCACGATGAAAAACTGTTTTTT; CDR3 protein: CAWRGGHDEKLFF